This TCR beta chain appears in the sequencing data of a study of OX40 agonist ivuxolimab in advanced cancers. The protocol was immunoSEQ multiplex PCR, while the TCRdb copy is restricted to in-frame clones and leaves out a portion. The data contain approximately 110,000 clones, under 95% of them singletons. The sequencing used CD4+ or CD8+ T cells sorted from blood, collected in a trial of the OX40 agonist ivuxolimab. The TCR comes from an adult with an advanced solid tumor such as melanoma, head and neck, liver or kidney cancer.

This CDR3 is CATSRVVNEQFF. Here the CDR3 DNA reads TGTGCCACCAGCAGAGTAGTCAATGAGCAGTTCTTC. The chain carries TRBV15 and TRBJ2-1; D is unresolved. Trimming left V 1 base short and J 6 bases short, with 4 bases between. There are 12 residues in the CDR3. CDR1 and CDR2 (germline): LNHNV, YYDKDF (reference sequence).